The 7 T cell receptor beta chains listed next were all sequenced from one sample in a study of cytomegalovirus exposure and HLA in healthy donors. 13 Jbeta primers and 60 Vbeta primers were used for the PCR. TCRdb's copy holds only in-frame clones and misses some; the assay was immunoSEQ multiplex PCR. This repertoire includes about 83,000 clones. The specimen sequenced was PBMCs. The receptors were gathered from a man younger than 35 in good health and CMV-seropositive.

V is TRBV5-6 and J is TRBJ2-7, with a possible D match to TRBD1 (6 bases). Germline V gene data show CDR1 as SGHDT and CDR2 as YYEEEE. CDR3 length equals 12 residues. V was clipped by 0 bases and J by 12 bases, with 13 bases between them. The CDR3 reads CASSLALGAGYF. CDR3 DNA sequence: TGTGCCAGCAGCTTGGCCCTGGGGGCGGGGTACTTC. The full variable domain, its missing parts supplied by reference TRBV5-6 and TRBJ2-7, is DAGVTQSPTHLIKTRGQQVTLRCSPKSGHDTVSWYQQALGQGPQFIFQYYEEEERQRGNFPDRFSGHQFPNYSSELNVNALLLGDSALYLCASSLALGAGYFGPGTRLTVT.

The chain recombines TRBV7-6 with TRBJ1-5; 7 bases are shared with TRBD1. The CDR3 totals 15 residues. CDR1 SGHVS and CDR2 FNYEAQ come from the germline V gene. Germline trimming cut 5 bases from V and 7 bases from J; bases unmatched to any gene: 11. In DNA form, the CDR3 reads TGTGCCAGCAGCATGAGACAGGGTCGGGGGCAGCCCCAGCATTTT. Translating it yields CASSMRQGRGQPQHF. Supplemented by reference TRBV7-6 and TRBJ1-5, the full variable domain reads GAGVSQSPRYKVTKRGQDVALRCDPISGHVSLYWYRQALGQGPEFLTYFNYEAQQDKSGLPNDRFSAERPEGSISTLTIQRTEQRDSAMYRCASSMRQGRGQPQHFGDGTRLSIL.

The gene calls are TRBV7-9 and TRBJ1-5, with 8 bases fitting TRBD1. The germline V gene has CDR1 SEHNR and CDR2 FQNEAQ (reference sequence). The CDR3 is 13 amino acids. With V trimmed by 4 bases and J by 5 bases, 1 base remained unmatched. The CDR3 reads CASSSQGDQPQHF. CDR3 DNA sequence: TGTGCCAGCAGCTCACAGGGGGATCAGCCCCAGCATTTT.

This sequence joins TRBV19 and TRBJ1-1; 8 positions match TRBD1. The CDR3 contains 15 residues. Germline loops: CDR1 LNHDA, CDR2 SQIVND (reference sequence). Trimming cost V 3 bases and J 0 bases; bases outside gene matches: 3. The CDR3 is CASSIYRGVNTEAFF. CDR3 bases: TGTGCCAGTAGTATTTACAGGGGGGTGAACACTGAAGCTTTCTTT.

V usage is TRBV28 and J usage is TRBJ2-5; 12 positions agree with TRBD2. The CDR3 is made up of 17 amino acids. V was pared by 5 bases and J by 3 bases, with 10 bases of the junction left unmatched. The germline gives CDR1 MDHEN, CDR2 SYDVKM. The CDR3 sequence is CASSDHASGGAKETQYF. CDR3 sequence (DNA): TGTGCCAGCAGTGATCACGCTAGCGGGGGGGCAAAAGAGACCCAGTACTTC.

The V gene is TRBV6-4, the J gene TRBJ2-3; possible D gene TRBD2, 6 bases. Germline CDR1 is MRHNA and CDR2 is SNTAGT. The V end was cut by 5 bases, the J end by 1 base, with 13 bases between. The CDR3 is 15 residues long. For the CDR3, the DNA is TGTGCCAGCAGTCCCTCCGGGGGAGGCACAGATACGCAGTATTTT. It translates to CASSPSGGGTDTQYF.

J is TRBJ2-7 and V is TRBV6-1; 8 positions match TRBD2. Germline V gives CDR1 MNHNS, CDR2 SASEGT. V trimming: 2 bases; J trimming: 2 bases; junction bases outside the gene matches: 8. This CDR3 comprises 16 residues. CDR3 amino acids: CASSETAGGGPYEQYF. CDR3 nucleotide sequence: TGTGCCAGCAGTGAAACTGCGGGGGGTGGCCCCTACGAGCAGTACTTC.